This T cell receptor beta chain was identified in a study of regulatory T cells in long-lasting Graves disease. Across the whole study: Duration of antithyroid drug therapy among newly diagnosed Graves' patients was under 3 months. Points from the study as a whole: Accuracy may have suffered from the small sample size. TCR diversity was lower in persistent Graves' patients than in newly diagnosed ones.

HTBI primers from iRepertoire and Arm-PCR of CDR3 regions yielded the TCR beta libraries. MiXCR was run by TCRdb on the multiplex PCR reads, yielding one entry per CDR3 protein. The sample has over 500,000 distinct CDR3 sequences, about 16% seen once. The CDR3 is 21 residues long, ends included. Germline-derived CDR1 and CDR2 are MDHEN and SYDVKM. Time point of the sample: newly diagnosed GD, antithyroid drugs for less than 3 months. Extracted RNA from PBMCs served as the source of the TCR library. Concerning this clonotype itself: Its antigen is currently unknown. The DNA is omitted, as the CDR3 cannot be located on it reliably, and the CDR3 follows TCRdb's listing.

The same sample was also used in a study of T cells in Graves' hyperthyroidism and ophthalmopathy. Turning to that study: Researchers defined stable Graves' hyperthyroidism as no ophthalmopathy progression within 18 months.

The sequence was collected from a woman in her 30s with Graves disease. The sequencing used peripheral blood mononuclear cells (PBMCs), collected at new diagnosis, from a patient treated with antithyroid drugs. The chain uses TRBV28 and TRBJ2-5; the DNA was not compared with TRBD1, the D call given in the table. The CDR3 loop reads CASRTAGQGYGYTFGSGTQYF.